This entry features one T cell receptor (beta chain) sequence. This sample was taken from a study of T cells after yellow fever vaccination. The V end lost 4 bases, the J end lost 8 bases, and 14 bases lay between the germline ends. The CDR3 totals 14 residues. Per the germline V gene, CDR1 is SEHNR and CDR2 is FQNEAQ (reference sequence). TCRdb re-analysed the 5' RACE reads in MiXCR, keeping a single row per CDR3 protein. Among approximately 450,000 distinct CDR3 sequences listed, around 19% were seen once. This TCR came from a man aged 18-30 years who received the YFV17D yellow fever vaccine. The specimen comprised PBMCs, sampled before the yellow fever booster vaccination. The J gene is TRBJ2-2, the V gene TRBV7-9; D perhaps matches TRBD2 (5 bases). The CDR3 DNA reads as TGTGCCAGCAGCTGGACTCCTATGGCGGGGGAGCTGTTTTTT. Translation: CASSWTPMAGELFF.